The 25 T cell receptor beta chains below all came from one sample that was sequenced in a study of blood T cell repertoires in COVID-19. Sequencing used immunoSEQ multiplex PCR; TCRdb keeps in-frame clones, though not all of them. The sample lists around 190,000 clones, under 90% seen once, with 5.5% to 7.5% in the top ten. Source material: peripheral blood. The receptors derive from a human donor in a cohort sampled during active COVID-19.

V is TRBV5-1 and J is TRBJ1-1; tentatively, D is TRBD1 (6 bases). V was shortened by 4 bases and J by 1 base, with 8 bases between the two germline ends. This CDR3 region has 13 residues. Germline values: CDR1 SGHRS, CDR2 YFSETQ. The chain's CDR3 is CASSKGGNTEAFF. CDR3 in DNA: TGCGCCAGCAGCAAAGGGGGGAACACTGAAGCTTTCTTT. Filled out from reference TRBV5-1 and TRBJ1-1, the complete variable domain reads KAGVTQTPRYLIKTRGQQVTLSCSPISGHRSVSWYQQTPGQGLQFLFEYFSETQRNKGNFPGRFSGRQFSNSRSEMNVSTLELGDSALYLCASSKGGNTEAFFGQGTRLTVV.

The V and J genes are TRBV6-2 or TRBV6-3 and TRBJ2-7, with D perhaps TRBD2 (6 bases). The CDR3 is made up of 13 amino acids. Looked up from germline, CDR1 is MNHEY and CDR2 is SVGEGT. Between the trimmed V and J ends, which lost 2 bases and 10 bases, there was a span of 15 bases. The CDR3 protein is CASSYVASVDQYF. CDR3 in DNA: TGTGCCAGCAGTTACGTGGCTAGCGTGGATCAGTACTTC.

The V call is TRBV27, the J call TRBJ1-5; 7 nucleotides match TRBD1. CDR1 MNHEY and CDR2 SMNVEV come from the germline V gene (reference sequence). The CDR3 is 14 residues long. V lost 5 bases and J lost 2; bases outside the gene matches: 3. The CDR3, as DNA: TGTGCCAGCAGTGGAGGGGGCGGCAATCAGCCCCAGCATTTT. It codes for CASSGGGGNQPQHF.

The rearrangement joins TRBV7-3 to TRBJ2-5; 7 bases align to TRBD1. This CDR3 region has 14 residues. The V gene's germline CDR1 is SGHTA and CDR2 FQGTGA. V was pared by 6 bases and J by 5 bases, with 9 bases of the junction left unmatched. Here the CDR3 DNA reads TGTGCCAGCAGTTCCACAGGGGTACGGGAGACCCAGTACTTC. Protein product: CASSSTGVRETQYF.

This clone showed up just a few times. The chain links TRBV30 to TRBJ2-7; 8 positions match TRBD1. This CDR3 region has 12 residues. V lost 7 bases, J lost 7 bases, and 9 bases stayed unmatched. Per the germline V gene, CDR1 is GTSNPN and CDR2 is SVGIG (reference sequence). CDR3 DNA sequence: TGTGCCTTTCACAAGACAGGGGTTGAGCAGTACTTC. Amino acids: CAFHKTGVEQYF.

This clone came up once. This CDR3 is CASSLTGSYGYTF. The CDR3 nucleotides are TGTGCCAGCAGCCTCACAGGGTCTTATGGCTACACCTTC. The chain is built from TRBV7-3 and TRBJ1-2, with D perhaps matching TRBD1 (6 bases). V lost 5 bases, J lost 5 bases, and 12 bases lay in between. This CDR3 region has 13 residues. The germline gives CDR1 SGHTA, CDR2 FQGTGA.

The rearrangement uses TRBV6-5 and TRBJ2-1; TRBD2 agrees at 7 bases. The germline V gene encodes CDR1 MNHEY and CDR2 SVGAGI. This CDR3 is built from 14 residues. V was clipped by 0 bases and J by 9 bases; unmatched bases: 5. The CDR3 DNA follows: TGTGCCAGCAGTTACTCGACTGGGGGGGGTGAGCAGTTCTTC. It yields the protein CASSYSTGGGEQFF.

The V call is TRBV12-3 or TRBV12-4, the J call TRBJ1-5; no firm D call. CDR3 length equals 13 residues. The germline V and J ends were trimmed by 8 bases and 0 bases, with 8 bases remaining between them. The CDR3 sequence is CASANYSNQPQHF. The CDR3 DNA follows: TGTGCCAGCGCCAACTATAGCAATCAGCCCCAGCATTTT.

The rearrangement uses TRBV18 and TRBJ2-3; 7 bases are shared with TRBD2. Trimming at V came to 3 bases and at J to 1 base, leaving 7 bases not matched to a gene. The CDR3 spans 16 residues. In germline, CDR1 is KGHSH, CDR2 LQKENI. This CDR3 is CASSPGRLAGTDTQYF. DNA for the CDR3: TGTGCCAGCTCACCGGGTCGGCTAGCGGGCACAGATACGCAGTATTTT.

Notes on this clone: Other DNA sequences from this sample encode an identical CDR3 as well. This chain's CDR3 is CACGQDYEQYF. The DNA for the CDR3 is TGTGCCTGTGGACAGGACTACGAGCAGTACTTC. This chain uses TRBV30 with TRBJ2-7; 7 bases agree with TRBD1. Trimming cost V 6 bases and J 3 bases; bases outside gene matches: 2. This CDR3 comprises 11 residues. The germline gives CDR1 GTSNPN, CDR2 SVGIG (reference sequence).

As to this clone: Within the sample, other DNA sequences also encode this same CDR3. V gene TRBV6-5 combines with J gene TRBJ1-1; possibly TRBD1 for D (6 bases). Per the germline V gene, CDR1 is MNHEY and CDR2 is SVGAGI. V shed 6 bases and J shed 0 bases, with 8 bases lying between them. This CDR3 region has 13 residues. In DNA, the CDR3 is TGTGCCAGCAGGCAGGGGATGAACACTGAAGCTTTCTTT. It translates to CASRQGMNTEAFF.

This chain connects TRBV30 to TRBJ2-5, with TRBD1 identical over 7 bases. This CDR3 is 13 amino acids long. V shed 0 bases, J shed 5 bases, and the junction held 3 bases outside the gene matches. Germline CDR1 is GTSNPN and CDR2 is SVGIG (reference sequence). The CDR3 is CAWSVQGTETQYF. The CDR3, as DNA: TGTGCCTGGAGTGTACAGGGGACGGAGACCCAGTACTTC.

V is TRBV30 and J is TRBJ2-2; 7 bases map to TRBD2. CDR3 length: 15 amino acids. Germline CDR1 GTSNPN, CDR2 SVGIG (reference sequence). V shed 3 bases, J shed 4 bases, and the junction held 8 bases outside the gene matches. The CDR3: CAWRTSQTSTGELFF. The CDR3 DNA is TGTGCCTGGAGGACTAGCCAAACTAGCACCGGGGAGCTGTTTTTT.

A single count supports this clone. The gene calls are TRBV19 and TRBJ2-7, with D perhaps matching TRBD1 (6 bases). Germline V gene lookup returns CDR1 LNHDA and CDR2 SQIVND (reference sequence). Trimming cost V 6 bases and J 1 base, with 10 bases left between them. CDR3 length: 13 residues. CDR3 in DNA: TGTGCCAGTAGGTTACAGGGATCCTACGAGCAGTACTTC. Amino acid sequence: CASRLQGSYEQYF.

In this sample, this clone turned up a few times. This chain joins TRBV27 and TRBJ1-1; D gene ambiguous. The CDR3 sequence is 13 residues long. Germline CDR1 and CDR2: MNHEY and SMNVEV (reference sequence). Trimming took off 1 base at V and 4 bases at J, with 7 bases between the two ends. CDR3 protein: CASSLFPRTEAFF. The CDR3 DNA is TGTGCCAGCAGTTTATTTCCCCGCACTGAAGCTTTCTTT.

The rearrangement joins TRBV11-1 to TRBJ1-1, with TRBD1 matching over 9 bases. This CDR3 is 13 amino acids long. From germline, CDR1 is SGHAT and CDR2 FQDESV (reference sequence). V lost 5 bases, J lost 8 bases, and 6 bases stayed unmatched. The CDR3: CASSRGQGSEAFF. In DNA, the CDR3 is TGTGCCAGCAGCCGGGGACAGGGTTCAGAAGCTTTCTTT.

This chain joins TRBV18 and TRBJ2-1; the D is unclear. V gave up 0 bases and J gave up 8 bases, with 14 bases separating them. The CDR3 runs 15 residues. The germline CDR1 and CDR2 sequences are KGHSH and LQKENI. CDR3 in DNA: TGTGCCAGCTCACCACCGGGCGCAGGTGGCCATGAGCAGTTCTTC. Residues: CASSPPGAGGHEQFF.

CDR3 loop: CASSVTTGTYGYTF. The CDR3 region has the DNA TGTGCCAGCAGCGTAACTACAGGGACCTATGGCTACACCTTC. The J gene is TRBJ1-2, the V gene TRBV9; maybe TRBD1 (6 bases). Germline V gene sequence: CDR1 SGDLS, CDR2 YYNGEE. This CDR3 is 14 amino acids long. The V end lost 1 base, the J end lost 4 bases, and 11 bases lay between the germline ends. The entire variable domain, with the rest obtained from reference TRBV9 and TRBJ1-2, is as follows: DSGVTQTPKHLITATGQRVTLRCSPRSGDLSVYWYQQSLDQGLQFLIQYYNGEERAKGNILERFSAQQFPDLHSELNLSSLELGDSALYFCASSVTTGTYGYTFGSGTRLTVV.

This rearrangement joins TRBV10-3 to TRBJ2-7; D gene unclear. The ends were cut back, 3 bases at V and 3 bases at J, with 3 bases in the middle. The CDR3 has 11 residues. The germline CDR1 and CDR2 sequences are ENHRY and SYGVKD. The CDR3 DNA reads TGTGCCATCAGTGATATCTACGAGCAGTACTTC. Amino acid sequence: CAISDIYEQYF.

The chain employs TRBV10-2 and TRBJ2-7, with D unclear. The CDR3 is made up of 12 amino acids. Trimming removed 2 bases at V and 3 bases at J, with 5 bases between. Germline lookup yields CDR1 WSHSY and CDR2 SAAADI. The CDR3 DNA follows: TGCGCCAGCAGTGAGCCGGGCTACGAGCAGTACTTC. Its protein product is CASSEPGYEQYF.

The rearrangement joins TRBV6-1 to TRBJ2-7; 8 nucleotides match TRBD1. The germline V gene has CDR1 MNHNS and CDR2 SASEGT. Trimming cost V 4 bases and J 3 bases; bases outside gene matches: 14. The CDR3 totals 17 residues. The CDR3 sequence is CASSGGRAGQGYYEQYF. As DNA, the CDR3 is TGTGCCAGCAGTGGGGGTAGAGCAGGACAGGGATACTACGAGCAGTACTTC.

V and J are TRBV3-1 (or the pseudogene TRBV3-2) and TRBJ2-1; D gene ambiguous. Germline CDR1 and CDR2: LGHDT and YNNKEL (reference sequence). The CDR3 is made up of 15 amino acids. V was clipped by 0 bases and J by 0 bases, with 6 bases between them. CDR3 DNA: TGTGCCAGCAGCCAAGACCTAAGCTCCTACAATGAGCAGTTCTTC. Amino acid sequence: CASSQDLSSYNEQFF.

For the CDR3, the DNA is TGTGCCAGCAGTTTACTAGCGGGGGATTCCTACGAGCAGTACTTC. The encoded protein is CASSLLAGDSYEQYF. The rearrangement joins TRBV6-2 or TRBV6-3 to TRBJ2-7; 11 positions agree with TRBD2. Germline values: CDR1 MNHEY, CDR2 SVGEGT. There are 15 residues in the CDR3. Germline trimming cut 4 bases from V and 1 base from J; bases unmatched to any gene: 3.

The chain has TRBV27 and TRBJ2-5; D uncertain. CDR3 length: 11 residues. Germline V gene lookup returns CDR1 MNHEY and CDR2 SMNVEV (reference sequence). The ends were cut back, 3 bases at V and 5 bases at J, with 4 bases in the middle. DNA for the CDR3: TGTGCCAGCAGTTTTATGGAGACCCAGTACTTC. It translates to CASSFMETQYF.

The rearrangement joins TRBV3-1 (or the pseudogene TRBV3-2) to TRBJ2-3; D gene unclear. V gave up 0 bases and J gave up 5 bases, with 9 bases separating them. This CDR3 spans 14 amino acids. Germline lookup yields CDR1 LGHDT and CDR2 YNNKEL (reference sequence). The CDR3 protein is CASSQEEIRDTQYF. The DNA of the CDR3 is TGTGCCAGCAGCCAAGAGGAGATACGAGATACGCAGTATTTT.